This entry lists 10 T cell receptor beta chains sequenced from one sample in a study of CD8+CD57+ T cells in acquired aplastic anemia. Selection for sequencing was limited to patients who had shown CD8+CD57+ cell expansion by flow cytometry. TCR beta VDJ and CDR3 profiles were obtained from a genomic DNA template. In TCRdb, the reads were re-called with MiXCR into one record per CDR3 protein. The top ten clones hold more than 30% of a sample with about 160,000 distinct CDR3 sequences, 45% to 55% of them seen once. Sequenced sample: sorted CD4+, CD8+, or CD8+CD57+ T cells (not recorded which) from PBMCs. The receptors originated from a human donor with aplastic anemia.

The J gene is TRBJ1-6, the V gene TRBV29-1; 7 bases fit TRBD1. The V and J ends lost 6 bases and 7 bases, in that order; junction bases with no gene match: 6. The CDR3 totals 13 residues. CDR1 and CDR2 (germline): SQVTM, ANQGSEA. CDR3 region: CSVTTGTNSPLHF. The CDR3, as DNA: TGCAGCGTCACGACAGGGACGAATTCACCCCTCCACTTT.

This chain connects TRBV5-1 to TRBJ2-7, with TRBD1 matching over 8 bases. CDR1 is SGHRS and CDR2 is YFSETQ in the germline V gene. Trimming cost V 4 bases and J 0 bases; bases outside gene matches: 6. The CDR3 contains 15 residues. Written as DNA, the CDR3 is TGCGCCAGCAGCGAGACAGGGGTAAGCTCCTACGAGCAGTACTTC. This gives the protein CASSETGVSSYEQYF.

Only a few counts were recorded for this clonotype. This chain links TRBV10-3 with TRBJ1-2; tentatively, D is TRBD1 (6 bases). With 0 bases removed from V and 7 bases from J, the gap between germline ends came to 9 bases. Germline CDR1 and CDR2: ENHRY and SYGVKD. The CDR3 has 13 amino acids. CDR3 amino acids: CAISESGGRGYTF. Here the CDR3 DNA reads TGTGCCATCAGTGAGTCAGGGGGGCGTGGCTACACCTTC.

This clonotype was seen a few times. This chain uses TRBV29-1 with TRBJ2-1; 9 positions match TRBD1. The closer fit of TRBJ2-7 to the DNA end suggests the J call may be wrong. The CDR3 length is 13 residues. Germline CDR1 and CDR2: SQVTM and ANQGSEA. The CDR3: CSVRQGDYNEQYF. CDR3 DNA: TGCAGCGTGCGACAGGGGGATTACAATGAGCAGTACTTC.

This clonotype was detected a few times. CDR3 bases: TGTGCCAGCAGTTACTCGAGTCCGGGACAGGCCGAAGCTTTCTTT. Protein sequence: CASSYSSPGQAEAFF. The chain joins TRBV6-5 to TRBJ1-1; 8 positions match TRBD1. The CDR3 runs 15 residues. The germline gives CDR1 MNHEY, CDR2 SVGAGI. Unmatched junction bases numbered 8, after V lost 0 bases and J lost 8 bases.

This clonotype has ten or more counts. The gene calls are TRBV7-9 and TRBJ2-7; 7 nucleotides match TRBD1. Looked up from germline, CDR1 is SEHNR and CDR2 is FQNEAQ (reference sequence). Losses at the gene ends were 1 base for V and 2 bases for J; bases not matched to a gene: 5. CDR3 size: 15 residues. CDR3 DNA: TGTGCCAGCAGCTTAGAAGGGGGCAGGACCTACGAGCAGTACTTC. It is translated as CASSLEGGRTYEQYF.

Details on this clonotype: This may stem from a read error, because a much larger clone lies one nucleotide away. The chain combines TRBV15 with TRBJ2-1, with 8 bases lining up with TRBD2. The V segment lost 6 bases and the J segment 11 bases; nucleotides outside the gene matches: 18. This CDR3 comprises 16 residues. Per germline, CDR1 LNHNV and CDR2 YYDKDF (reference sequence). The CDR3 loop reads CATSLVGPGGAHKQFF. The CDR3 DNA sequence: TGTGCCACCAGTCTCGTGGGCCCCGGGGGGGCCCATAAGCAGTTCTTC.

Remarks on this clonotype: This could be a read error, since a much larger clone is one nucleotide away. This sequence joins TRBV7-2 and TRBJ1-2; TRBD1 aligns across 7 bases. The length of the CDR3 is 14 residues. Germline V gene sequence: CDR1 SGHTA, CDR2 FQGNSA. V lost 3 bases to trimming and J lost 0 bases; unmatched junction nucleotides: 1. CDR3 nucleotides: TGTGCCAGCAGCTTTCAGGGGGCTAACTATGGCTACACCTTC. Protein sequence: CASSFQGANYGYTF.

V usage is TRBV2 and J usage is TRBJ1-4; TRBD1 might be the D (5 bases). CDR3 length equals 12 residues. V was trimmed by 6 bases and J by 6 bases, leaving 8 bases between them. In germline, CDR1 is SNHLY, CDR2 FYNNEI. The CDR3 sequence is CASRGRDEKLFF. The CDR3 DNA reads as TGTGCCAGCAGGGGACGGGATGAAAAACTGTTTTTT.

This clonotype was counted between two and nine times. The chain combines TRBV29-1 with TRBJ2-7; D is possibly TRBD1 (6 bases). Germline V gives CDR1 SQVTM, CDR2 ANQGSEA. This CDR3 is built from 13 residues. V gave up 0 bases and J gave up 1 base, with 7 bases separating them. The CDR3 protein is CSVEEGQSYEQYF. CDR3 DNA: TGCAGCGTTGAAGAAGGACAGTCCTACGAGCAGTACTTC.